This section outlines one T cell receptor beta chain sequence together with its context. These data come from a study of blood T cell repertoires in COVID-19. The table came from immunoSEQ multiplex PCR; TCRdb's copy has only in-frame clones and leaves some out. The table records about 220,000 clones, more than 65% of them present only once. V was pared by 6 bases and J by 4 bases, with 5 bases of the junction left unmatched. The CDR3 totals 15 residues. Germline V gene sequence: CDR1 SNHLY, CDR2 FYNNEI. The chain recombines TRBV2 with TRBJ2-2; 10 bases match TRBD1. The clonotype originates from an elderly woman with acute or convalescent COVID-19. Sequencing was performed on peripheral blood. CDR3 protein: CASREDRGFTGELFF. The CDR3 bases are TGTGCCAGCAGGGAGGACAGGGGGTTCACCGGGGAGCTGTTTTTT.